Ten or more counts support the clone carrying this T cell receptor (beta chain). Its antigen is unknown. CDR3 length: 18 amino acids. J was trimmed by 4 bases and V by 1 base; bases with no gene match: 7. Germline values: CDR1 SGHAT, CDR2 FQNNGV. Via MiXCR, TCRdb re-called the PCR reads. Of approximately 41,000 clones listed, 28% are singletons. This entry comes from a study of metastatic and nonmetastatic thyroid tumors. In the study overall: Repertoires from malignant and benign thyroid patients were compared across blood and tumor or nodule tissue.

Each patient came to thyroid surgery without any prior treatment (of any kind). Regarding the study as a whole: Versus benign nodules, malignant thyroid tumors reportedly had significantly higher TCR beta diversity, in blood and tumor.

Material: blood. V usage is TRBV11-2 and J usage is TRBJ2-5; 15 bases match TRBD2. The sequence derives from a male donor with papillary thyroid cancer or a benign thyroid nodule (not recorded which). Some clones in this sample may be carry-over from other donors' samples. Here the CDR3 DNA reads TGTGCCAGCAGCTTAGTTGTAGGGACTAGCGGGGGGAGAGAGACCCAGTACTTC. This gives the protein CASSLVVGTSGGRETQYF. The variable domain in full, with the rest retrieved from reference TRBV11-2 and TRBJ2-5, is EAGVAQSPRYKIIEKRQSVAFWCNPISGHATLYWYQQILGQGPKLLIQFQNNGVVDDSQLPKDRFSAERLKGVDSTLKIQPAKLEDSAVYLCASSLVVGTSGGRETQYFGPGTRLLVL.